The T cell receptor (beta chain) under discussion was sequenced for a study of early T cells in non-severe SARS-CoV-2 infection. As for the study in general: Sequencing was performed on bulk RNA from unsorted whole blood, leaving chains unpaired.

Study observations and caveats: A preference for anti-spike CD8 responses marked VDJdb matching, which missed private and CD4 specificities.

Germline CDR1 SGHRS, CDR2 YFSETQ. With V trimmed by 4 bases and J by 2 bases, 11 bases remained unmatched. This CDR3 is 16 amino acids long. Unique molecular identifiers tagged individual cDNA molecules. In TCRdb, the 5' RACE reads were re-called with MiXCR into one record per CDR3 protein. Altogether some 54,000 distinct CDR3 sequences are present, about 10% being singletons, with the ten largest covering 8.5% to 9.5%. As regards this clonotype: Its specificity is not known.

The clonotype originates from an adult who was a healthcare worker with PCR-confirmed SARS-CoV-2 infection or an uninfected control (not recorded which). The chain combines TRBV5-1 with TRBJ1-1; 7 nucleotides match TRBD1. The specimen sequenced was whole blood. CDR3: CASSVTPGQRNTEAFF. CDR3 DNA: TGCGCCAGCAGCGTCACCCCGGGACAGAGAAACACTGAAGCTTTCTTT.